This TCR beta chain was sequenced during a study of CD8 T cells in ankylosing spondylitis. This clonotype has more than one count but fewer than ten. What it binds is not known. Study observations and caveats: Enrichment of disease-linked clones was reportedly significant in matched ankylosing spondylitis synovial fluid.

TCRdb re-called the 5' RACE reads through MiXCR, storing one row per CDR3 protein. The table records some 140,000 distinct CDR3 sequences, 7.5% to 9.5% of them present only once. The CDR3 sequence is 14 residues long. In germline, CDR1 is KGHDR, CDR2 SFDVKD. V dropped 9 bases and J dropped 5 bases, with 15 bases sitting between them. The chain is built from TRBV24-1 and TRBJ2-2, with D perhaps matching TRBD1 (5 bases). The receptor was derived from a male donor with ankylosing spondylitis. Sample: synovial fluid, either unsorted or a sorted T cell fraction (not recorded which). This CDR3 is CATGSRVSTGELFF. The CDR3 DNA sequence: TGTGCCACCGGCTCCAGGGTCTCAACCGGGGAGCTGTTTTTT.